Presented here are 17 T cell receptor beta chains from one specimen sequenced in a study of metastatic and nonmetastatic thyroid tumors. TCRdb re-clonotyped the PCR reads through MiXCR. The sample carries 20,000 to 25,000 clones, 15% to 20% recorded once. No treatment of any kind had been given to any patient before thyroid surgery. What was sequenced was blood. All receptors derive from a male donor with papillary thyroid cancer or a benign thyroid nodule (not recorded which). Some clones in this sample may be carry-over from other donors' samples.

A few counts support this clone. This sequence joins TRBV6-2 or TRBV6-3 and TRBJ1-2, with D unclear. Germline values: CDR1 MNHEY, CDR2 SVGEGT. V lost 5 bases to trimming and J lost 1 base, with 14 bases between them. There are 15 residues in the CDR3. The DNA of the CDR3 is TGTGCCAGCAGTCCAATCTTCCTGGGTAACTATGGCTACACCTTC. Translating gives CASSPIFLGNYGYTF.

As regards this clone: A junction boundary mismatches the germline segment, possibly from a read error. Distinct nucleotide sequences in the sample also encode this CDR3. The chain has TRBV27 and TRBJ1-5; D is ambiguous. Looked up from germline, CDR1 is MNHEY and CDR2 is SMNVEV (reference sequence). This CDR3 region has 13 residues. CDR3 sequence reads: CASSINSNQPQHF. CDR3 bases: TGTGCCAGCAGTATAAATAGCAACCAGCCCCAGCATTTT.

Written as DNA, the CDR3 is TGTGCCAGCAGCCTGACCGGGACAGGGGAATACGAGCAGTACTTC. Translating gives CASSLTGTGEYEQYF. The chain recombines TRBV4-2 with TRBJ2-7; 10 bases are shared with TRBD1. This CDR3 comprises 15 residues. Germline CDR1 reads LGHNA; CDR2 reads YNFKEQ. Trimming at V came to 4 bases and at J to 4 bases, leaving 7 bases not matched to a gene.

This clone was observed many times. V is TRBV28 and J is TRBJ1-6; D is possibly TRBD1 (6 bases). CDR1 is MDHEN and CDR2 is SYDVKM in the germline V gene. V gave up 6 bases and J gave up 6 bases, with 12 bases separating them. The CDR3 contains 14 residues. The CDR3 here is CASSVDSINSPLHF. The CDR3 DNA follows: TGTGCCAGCAGCGTGGACAGCATTAATTCACCCCTCCACTTT. Supplemented by reference TRBV28 and TRBJ1-6, the full variable domain reads DVKVTQSSRYLVKRTGEKVFLECVQDMDHENMFWYRQDPGLGLRLIYFSYDVKMKEKGDIPEGYSVSREKKERFSLILESASTNQTSMYLCASSVDSINSPLHFGNGTRLTVT.

This clone has more than one count but fewer than ten. This rearrangement joins TRBV19 to TRBJ2-7; D gene ambiguous. CDR1 is LNHDA and CDR2 is SQIVND in the germline V gene (reference sequence). The CDR3 sequence is 14 residues long. V was shortened by 3 bases and J by 1 base, with 10 bases between the two germline ends. The CDR3 DNA is TGTGCCAGTAGTATCGAAAGGTCATCCTACGAGCAGTACTTC. This translates into CASSIERSSYEQYF.

This clone was observed a handful of times. J is TRBJ2-5 and V is TRBV12-3 or TRBV12-4, with 7 bases matching TRBD1. The CDR3 is 15 residues long. V was pared by 6 bases and J by 3 bases, with 10 bases of the junction left unmatched. The CDR3 nucleotides read TGTGCCAGCAGCCCCTCCGGGACAGCAAAAGAGACCCAGTACTTC. Amino acids: CASSPSGTAKETQYF.

This clone was picked up one time. This sequence joins TRBV10-1 and TRBJ2-3; 9 nucleotides align to TRBD2. The V segment lost 2 bases and the J segment 4 bases; nucleotides outside the gene matches: 4. The CDR3 loop spans 15 amino acids. From germline, CDR1 is WNHNN and CDR2 SYGVQD (reference sequence). The CDR3 DNA follows: TGCGCCAGCAGTGAGGTAGCGGGGGAACCAGATACGCAGTATTTT. This sequence encodes CASSEVAGEPDTQYF.

By share, this clone counts as medium-sized. The chain is built from TRBV24-1 and TRBJ2-3, with 10 bases lining up with TRBD2. Germline lookup yields CDR1 KGHDR and CDR2 SFDVKD. V lost 10 bases to trimming and J lost 2 bases; unmatched junction nucleotides: 5. The CDR3 is made up of 14 amino acids. The CDR3 is CATSGTSDTDTQYF. DNA of the CDR3: TGTGCCACTTCGGGGACTAGCGACACAGATACGCAGTATTTT.

The chain carries TRBV29-1 and TRBJ2-1, with TRBD2 matching 12 bases. The CDR3 spans 17 residues. Trimming at V came to 1 base and at J to 1 base, leaving 5 bases not matched to a gene. The V gene's germline CDR1 is SQVTM and CDR2 ANQGSEA. The CDR3 DNA follows: TGCAGCGTTGAAGGACTAGCGGGAGATAGGTCCTACAATGAGCAGTTCTTC. It codes for CSVEGLAGDRSYNEQFF.

In this sample, this clone turned up a few times. At one of its ends the junction is not consistent with the germline gene, which may arise from a read error. The genes are TRBV12-3 or TRBV12-4 and TRBJ1-1; weak D call: TRBD1 (5 bases). The CDR3 has 13 amino acids. DNA of the CDR3: TGTGCCAGCAGTTTTCTGCAGGGATCTGAATCTCTCTTT. It encodes CASSFLQGSESLF.

The table lists this clone with many counts. The sample contains more than one DNA sequence encoding this CDR3. This sequence joins TRBV5-1 and TRBJ1-2; no reliable D call. V lost 6 bases and J lost 2, with 8 bases in between. The CDR3 extends over 12 amino acids. From germline, CDR1 is SGHRS and CDR2 YFSETQ. The CDR3 nucleotides are TGCGCCAGCACTTCAGCGAACTATGGCTACACCTTC. Encoded protein: CASTSANYGYTF. Drawing the rest from reference TRBV5-1 and TRBJ1-2, the complete variable domain is KAGVTQTPRYLIKTRGQQVTLSCSPISGHRSVSWYQQTPGQGLQFLFEYFSETQRNKGNFPGRFSGRQFSNSRSEMNVSTLELGDSALYLCASTSANYGYTFGSGTRLTVV.

This clone was seen many times. The chain joins TRBV5-1 to TRBJ1-3, with D possibly being TRBD1 (6 bases). Trimming left V 1 base short and J 0 bases short, with 11 bases between. Germline lookup yields CDR1 SGHRS and CDR2 YFSETQ. The CDR3 has 16 residues. CDR3 amino acids: CASSLTGLLSGNTIYF. CDR3 sequence (DNA): TGCGCCAGCAGCTTGACAGGGCTTCTCTCTGGAAACACCATATATTTT.

This clone was detected ten times or more. The gene calls are TRBV20-1 and TRBJ1-2, with D maybe TRBD1 (5 bases). V was shortened by 4 bases and J by 4 bases, with 13 bases between the two germline ends. This CDR3 has 13 amino acids. The V gene's germline CDR1 is DFQATT and CDR2 SNEGSKA (reference sequence). The CDR3 DNA sequence: TGCAGTGCTATACGTGACAGTAGCTATGGCTACACCTTC. This encodes CSAIRDSSYGYTF.

This clone was recorded many times. CDR3 sequence (DNA): TGTGCCAGCAGTTTATCGGGGGGAACCCTAAATGAAAAACTGTTTTTT. Its protein is CASSLSGGTLNEKLFF. The J gene is TRBJ1-4, the V gene TRBV28; the D gene is possibly TRBD1 (5 bases). Per germline, CDR1 MDHEN and CDR2 SYDVKM. V lost 1 base to trimming and J lost 5 bases, with 14 bases between them. CDR3 length: 16 residues.

This clone showed up just a few times. This chain links TRBV7-2 with TRBJ1-6, with D unclear. Trimming cost V 4 bases and J 10 bases, with 17 bases left between them. This CDR3 contains 15 residues. Germline CDR1 is SGHTA and CDR2 is FQGNSA. The CDR3 here is CASSSAGQSHSPLHF. The CDR3 DNA is TGTGCCAGCAGCTCAGCAGGCCAGTCTCACTCACCCCTCCACTTT.

This clone was detected ten times or more. The chain has TRBV2 and TRBJ1-4, with D hard to call. The CDR3 totals 12 residues. The germline V gene has CDR1 SNHLY and CDR2 FYNNEI. V was pared by 8 bases and J by 0 bases, with 4 bases between. The CDR3 DNA sequence: TGTGCCAGCGAAGCAACTAATGAAAAACTGTTTTTT. Amino acid sequence: CASEATNEKLFF.

This clone was counted many times. In DNA form, the CDR3 reads TGTGCCAGCAGCTTAGGGACCACGTGGTACGAGCAGTACTTC. It specifies CASSLGTTWYEQYF. This rearrangement joins TRBV7-9 to TRBJ2-7; the D is unclear. CDR3 length: 14 amino acids. Germline V gene lookup returns CDR1 SEHNR and CDR2 FQNEAQ (reference sequence). V dropped 1 base and J dropped 4 bases, with 11 bases sitting between them.